In this sample, the clone carrying this T cell receptor (beta chain) turned up many times. The antigen is undetermined. The data stem from a study of blood T cells in healthy people across ages. V lost 5 bases to trimming and J lost 1 base, with 15 bases between them. The V gene's germline CDR1 is MNHEY and CDR2 SMNVEV (reference sequence). This CDR3 contains 15 residues. Study-wide results and limits: Age advanced and TCR beta diversity per million T cells fell, roughly linearly.

The second PCR ran about 6 to 12 cycles with a sample-barcoded 5' primer and J-beta primers. TCRdb independently ran MiXCR on the 5' RACE reads; one entry per CDR3 protein. The table lists 700,000 to 850,000 distinct CDR3 sequences, around 34% of them singletons. The source is a man younger than 35 in good health. Sequencing input: blood. The rearrangement links TRBV27 to TRBJ2-7; the D is unclear. Here the CDR3 reads CASSPWIDRSYEQYF. CDR3 nucleotide sequence: TGTGCCAGCAGTCCCTGGATAGATCGGTCCTACGAGCAGTACTTC.